This T cell receptor beta chain was identified during a study of radiation and T cells in renal cell carcinoma (dated by TCRdb to 2020 to 2022). Regarding the research as a whole: Samples were obtained from a clinical trial, in which 15 Gy stereotactic body radiation therapy was delivered to primary renal cell carcinomas and nephrectomy was performed 4 weeks later. A total of around 53 samples underwent TCR beta sequencing, made up of some 26 tumors and about 27 peripheral blood samples. A total of approximately 3,800,000 unique CDR3 nucleotide sequences, encoding 2.5 million to 3 million unique CDR3 amino acid sequences, were found across all 50 or so samples.

The study at large found these results: Effects of radiation dose or scheduling on the TCR repertoire could not be addressed with the single-armed trial design. Tracking of blood repertoire dynamics stopped at roughly four weeks after treatment, with no follow-up past that point. Because pretreatment tumor biopsies were not available, the study could not determine whether clonotypes were already present within the tumor at baseline. An increase in top tumor clonotypes in blood was observed from baseline to 2 weeks post-radiation, followed by contraction by 4 weeks, which was taken to suggest transient expansion of tumor-resident clones.

From its cysteine to its phenylalanine, the CDR3 spans 14 amino acids. Only the CDR3 DNA stays, 42 bases, in frame from base 1. Relative to germline, V is 1 base shorter and J is 6 bases shorter, with 13 bases between their ends. CDR1 and CDR2 were assigned from the germline V gene as KGHSH and LQKENI. Sample time point, as interpreted from the label and publication: blood 2 weeks post-SBRT. What this sample's treatment or condition label stands for: 15 Gy SBRT to primary tumor, nephrectomy 4 weeks later. To track tumor-enriched clonotypes, serial peripheral blood was sampled from radiation-treated patients at baseline and at 2 weeks and 4 weeks after SBRT. Every patient had renal cell carcinoma of clear cell pathology. The QIAamp DNA Blood Mini Kit (Qiagen) was used to prepare genomic DNA for TCR sequencing. The analyses included just those samples that passed every quality control check. Following the manufacturer's recommendations, the immunoSEQ kit was used to generate TCR beta libraries from genomic DNA. Library preparation used a first multiplex PCR with proprietary primers, then a second PCR adding unique barcodes, with bead cleanups after each round. A positive control reaction and a negative control reaction, both provided in the kit, were run with every batch of samples. The final libraries underwent checking on an Agilent 4200 TapeStation D1000 ScreenTape, volumetric pooling, and quantification by qPCR. Sequencing ran on an Illumina NextSeq500 with a MidOutput 150-cycle cartridge, using 156 Read1 and 15 Index1 cycles with kit custom primers. The pooled library was loaded at around 1.1 pM with an approximately 21% PhiX control spike-in. As for the authors' bioinformatics: Vendor-processed data were analyzed in R, with a clonotype defined as all T cells sharing the same CDR3 nucleotide sequence. For clone abundance analyses, frequencies were normalized to the 10,000 most abundant clones per sample. Public T cell clones, averaging fewer than five per sample, were removed before analysis. Tumor-enriched and baseline blood-enriched clonotypes were defined by at least a 32-fold difference in abundance between compartments. A beta-binomial differential abundance model was used to identify clonotypes that were expanded or contracted between blood time points. The Baroni-Urbani and Buser coefficient was used to measure tumor-blood repertoire similarity, and groups were compared with two-tailed Wilcoxon tests in R. TCRdb took this table from immuneACCESS and kept in-frame rearrangements with V and J called. Such tables lack part of the clones; where checked against another copy, unresolved V genes explain under half of the gap, and the rest is unexplained. V, J and clone size reflect that table, while D and trimming were determined from the DNA. In all, the sample holds roughly 130,000 clones, and roughly four fifths of those were seen once. Less than 2.5% of the sample is taken by the ten largest.

About this clone: The target of this receptor is not known. The input lacks base qualities; no much larger clone sits a single base away.

The V and J segments used are TRBV18 and TRBJ2-7; the D gene is perhaps TRBD1 or TRBD2, as each covers 5 bases. Sequenced material: blood, taken from a patient whose treatment included radiotherapy and nephrectomy. This TCR came from a woman aged 55-70 years with renal cell carcinoma. The sequenced DNA: TGTGCCAGCTCACCACTGTCGGGGCAGGGCGAGCAGTACTTC. The resulting protein is CASSPLSGQGEQYF.